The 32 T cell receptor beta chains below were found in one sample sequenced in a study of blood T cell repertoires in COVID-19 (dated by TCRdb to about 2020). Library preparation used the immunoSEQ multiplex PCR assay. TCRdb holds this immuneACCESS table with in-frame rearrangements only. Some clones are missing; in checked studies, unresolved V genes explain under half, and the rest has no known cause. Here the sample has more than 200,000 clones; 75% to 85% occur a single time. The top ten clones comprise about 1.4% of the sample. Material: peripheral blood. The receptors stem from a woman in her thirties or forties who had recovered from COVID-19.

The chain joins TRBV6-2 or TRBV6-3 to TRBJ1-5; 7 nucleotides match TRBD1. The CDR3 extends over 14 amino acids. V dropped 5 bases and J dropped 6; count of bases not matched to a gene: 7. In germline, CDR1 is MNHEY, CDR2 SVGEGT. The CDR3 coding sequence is TGTGCCAGCAGTACAGGGGAGGTTAGTCAGCCCCAGCATTTT. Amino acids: CASSTGEVSQPQHF.

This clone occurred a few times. DNA for the CDR3: TGTGCCAGCAGTTTTACTCTAGGCGAGCAGTACTTC. Protein: CASSFTLGEQYF. The chain is built from TRBV28 and TRBJ2-7; no definite D call. This CDR3 contains 12 residues. Trimming removed 3 bases from V and 6 bases from J, with 9 bases in between. Germline V gene sequence: CDR1 MDHEN, CDR2 SYDVKM.

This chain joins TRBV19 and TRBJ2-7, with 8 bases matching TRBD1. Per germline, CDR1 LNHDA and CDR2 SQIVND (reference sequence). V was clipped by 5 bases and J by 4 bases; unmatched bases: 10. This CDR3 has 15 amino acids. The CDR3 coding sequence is TGTGCCAGTAGTGCCGGAACAGGGGGTACTTACGAGCAGTACTTC. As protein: CASSAGTGGTYEQYF.

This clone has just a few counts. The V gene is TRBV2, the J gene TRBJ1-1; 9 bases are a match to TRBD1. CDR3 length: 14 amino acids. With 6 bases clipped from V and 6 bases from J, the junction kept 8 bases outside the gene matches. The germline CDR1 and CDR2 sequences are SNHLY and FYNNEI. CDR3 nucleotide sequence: TGTGCCAGCAGGGGACAGGGATGGAGTGCTGAAGCTTTCTTT. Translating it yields CASRGQGWSAEAFF.

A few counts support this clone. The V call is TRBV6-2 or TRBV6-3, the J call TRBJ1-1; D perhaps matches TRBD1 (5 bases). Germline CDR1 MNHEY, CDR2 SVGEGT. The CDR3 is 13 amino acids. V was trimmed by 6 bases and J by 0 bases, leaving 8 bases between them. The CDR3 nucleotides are TGTGCCAGCAGCCGACAGTTGAACACTGAAGCTTTCTTT. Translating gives CASSRQLNTEAFF.

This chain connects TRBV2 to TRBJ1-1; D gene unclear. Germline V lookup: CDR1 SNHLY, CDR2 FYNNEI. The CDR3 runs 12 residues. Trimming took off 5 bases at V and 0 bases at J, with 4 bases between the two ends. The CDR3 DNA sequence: TGTGCCAGCAGTATTATGAACACTGAAGCTTTCTTT. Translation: CASSIMNTEAFF. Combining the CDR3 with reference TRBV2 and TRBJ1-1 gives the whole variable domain EPEVTQTPSHQVTQMGQEVILRCVPISNHLYFYWYRQILGQKVEFLVSFYNNEISEKSEIFDDQFSVERPDGSNFTLKIRSTKLEDSAMYFCASSIMNTEAFFGQGTRLTVV.

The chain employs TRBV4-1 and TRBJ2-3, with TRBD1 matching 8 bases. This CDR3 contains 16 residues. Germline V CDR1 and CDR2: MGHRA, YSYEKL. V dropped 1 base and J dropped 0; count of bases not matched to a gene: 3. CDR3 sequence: CASSQATGGSTDTQYF. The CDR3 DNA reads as TGCGCCAGCAGCCAAGCAACAGGGGGTAGCACAGATACGCAGTATTTT.

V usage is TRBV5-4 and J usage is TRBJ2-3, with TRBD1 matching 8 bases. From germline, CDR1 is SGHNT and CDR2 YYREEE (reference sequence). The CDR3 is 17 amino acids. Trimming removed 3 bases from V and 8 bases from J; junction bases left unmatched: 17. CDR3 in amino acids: CASSSGTDRDGRATQYF. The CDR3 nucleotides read TGTGCCAGCAGCTCCGGGACGGACAGGGATGGAAGGGCTACGCAGTATTTT.

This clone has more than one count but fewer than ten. CDR3 bases: TGTGCCAGCAGCGGGGGACAGGGGTCCGGGGAGCTGTTTTTT. Residues: CASSGGQGSGELFF. The V call is TRBV7-3, the J call TRBJ2-2, with 10 bases matching TRBD1. J was trimmed by 6 bases and V by 5 bases; bases with no gene match: 3. Germline values: CDR1 SGHTA, CDR2 FQGTGA. CDR3 length: 14 amino acids.

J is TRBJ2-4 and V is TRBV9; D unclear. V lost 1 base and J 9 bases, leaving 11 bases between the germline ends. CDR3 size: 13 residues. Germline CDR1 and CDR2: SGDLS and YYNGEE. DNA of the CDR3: TGTGCCAGCAGCGTAACCTCAGTGTCCATTCAGTACTTC. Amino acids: CASSVTSVSIQYF.

The CDR3: CASSLAGGEAFF. DNA of the CDR3: TGTGCCAGCAGCTTAGCGGGGGGGGAAGCTTTCTTT. V is TRBV11-3 and J is TRBJ1-1; TRBD1 might be the D (5 bases). Germline loops: CDR1 SGHNT, CDR2 YENEEA. This CDR3 has 12 residues. The ends were cut back, 1 base at V and 8 bases at J, with 8 bases in the middle.

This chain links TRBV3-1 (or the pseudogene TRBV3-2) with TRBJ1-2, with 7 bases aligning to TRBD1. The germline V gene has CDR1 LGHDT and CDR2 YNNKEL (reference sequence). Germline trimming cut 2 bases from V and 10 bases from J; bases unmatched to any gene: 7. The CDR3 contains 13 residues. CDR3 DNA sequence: TGTGCCAGCAGCCAAATGACAGGGACCATCTACACCTTC. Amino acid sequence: CASSQMTGTIYTF.

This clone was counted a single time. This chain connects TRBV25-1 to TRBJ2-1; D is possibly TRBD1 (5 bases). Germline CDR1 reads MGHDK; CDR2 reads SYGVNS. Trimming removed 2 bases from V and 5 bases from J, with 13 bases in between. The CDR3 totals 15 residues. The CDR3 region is CASSEEPRVNNEQFF. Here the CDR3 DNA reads TGTGCCAGCAGTGAAGAGCCCAGGGTAAACAATGAGCAGTTCTTC. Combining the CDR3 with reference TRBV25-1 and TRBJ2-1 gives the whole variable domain EADIYQTPRYLVIGTGKKITLECSQTMGHDKMYWYQQDPGMELHLIHYSYGVNSTEKGDLSSESTVSRIRTEHFPLTLESARPSHTSQYLCASSEEPRVNNEQFFGPGTRLTVL.

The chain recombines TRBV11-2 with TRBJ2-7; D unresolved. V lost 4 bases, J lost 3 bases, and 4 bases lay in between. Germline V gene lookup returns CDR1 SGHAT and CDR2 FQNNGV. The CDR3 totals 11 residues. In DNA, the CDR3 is TGTGCCAGCAGCTCGGGCTACGAGCAGTACTTC. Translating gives CASSSGYEQYF.

For the CDR3, the DNA is TGTGCCAGCAGCACAACTAGCGGGGACTCCTACGAGCAGTACTTC. It translates to CASSTTSGDSYEQYF. This rearrangement joins TRBV5-5 to TRBJ2-7; the match to TRBD2 covers 10 bases. V lost 4 bases and J lost 0; bases outside the gene matches: 4. The CDR3 loop spans 15 amino acids. Germline CDR1 reads SGHKS; CDR2 reads YYEKEE (reference sequence).

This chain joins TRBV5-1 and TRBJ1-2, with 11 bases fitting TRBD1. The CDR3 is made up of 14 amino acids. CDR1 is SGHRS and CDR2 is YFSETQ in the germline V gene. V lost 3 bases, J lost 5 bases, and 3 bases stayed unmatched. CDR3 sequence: CASSWGTGGYGYTF. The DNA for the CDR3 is TGCGCCAGCAGCTGGGGGACAGGGGGATATGGCTACACCTTC.

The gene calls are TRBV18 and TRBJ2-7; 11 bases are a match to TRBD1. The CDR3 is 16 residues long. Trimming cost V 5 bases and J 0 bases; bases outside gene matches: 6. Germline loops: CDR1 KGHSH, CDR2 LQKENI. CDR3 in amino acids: CASSSGQGAISYEQYF. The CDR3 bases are TGTGCCAGCTCATCCGGACAGGGGGCTATCTCCTACGAGCAGTACTTC.

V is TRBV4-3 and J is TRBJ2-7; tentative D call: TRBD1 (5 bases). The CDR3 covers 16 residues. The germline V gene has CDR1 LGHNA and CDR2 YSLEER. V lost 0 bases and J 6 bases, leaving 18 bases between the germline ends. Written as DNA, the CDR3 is TGCGCCAGCAGCCAAGACTCCGTGGGCCAGGGCGGCGAGCAGTACTTC. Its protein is CASSQDSVGQGGEQYF.

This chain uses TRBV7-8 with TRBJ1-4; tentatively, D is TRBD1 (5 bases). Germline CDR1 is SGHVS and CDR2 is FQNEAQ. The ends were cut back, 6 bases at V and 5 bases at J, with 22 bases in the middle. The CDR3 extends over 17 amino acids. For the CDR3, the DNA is TGTGCCAGCAGACATCCGATAGGGGCCGGACAAAATGAAAAACTGTTTTTT. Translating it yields CASRHPIGAGQNEKLFF. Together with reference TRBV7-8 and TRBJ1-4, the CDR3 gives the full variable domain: GAGVSQSPRYKVAKRGQDVALRCDPISGHVSLFWYQQALGQGPEFLTYFQNEAQLDKSGLPSDRFFAERPEGSVSTLKIQRTQQEDSAVYLCASRHPIGAGQNEKLFFGSGTQLSVL.

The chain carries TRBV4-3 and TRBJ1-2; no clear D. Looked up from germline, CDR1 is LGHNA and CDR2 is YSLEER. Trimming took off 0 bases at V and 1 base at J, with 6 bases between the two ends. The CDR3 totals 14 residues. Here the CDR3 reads CASSQERVNYGYTF. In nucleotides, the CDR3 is TGCGCCAGCAGCCAAGAGAGAGTTAACTATGGCTACACCTTC.

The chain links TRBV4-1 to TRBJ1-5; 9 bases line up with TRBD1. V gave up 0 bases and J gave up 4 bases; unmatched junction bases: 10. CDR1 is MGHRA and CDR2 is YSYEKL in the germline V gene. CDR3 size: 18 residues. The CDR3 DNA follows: TGCGCCAGCAGCCAAGAACATGCACAGGGGGCTTGGAATCAGCCCCAGCATTTT. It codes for CASSQEHAQGAWNQPQHF.

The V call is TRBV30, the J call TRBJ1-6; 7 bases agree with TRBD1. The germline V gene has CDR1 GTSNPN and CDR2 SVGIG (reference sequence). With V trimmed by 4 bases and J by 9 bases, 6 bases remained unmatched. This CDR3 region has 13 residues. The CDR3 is CAWTLTGTSPLHF. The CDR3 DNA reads TGTGCCTGGACCCTGACAGGGACTTCACCCCTCCACTTT.

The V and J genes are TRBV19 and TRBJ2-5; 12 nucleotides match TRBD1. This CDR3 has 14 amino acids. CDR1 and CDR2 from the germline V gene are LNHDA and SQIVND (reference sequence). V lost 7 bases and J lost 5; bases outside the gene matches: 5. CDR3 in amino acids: CASKGQGADETQYF. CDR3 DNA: TGTGCCAGTAAGGGACAGGGGGCGGACGAGACCCAGTACTTC.

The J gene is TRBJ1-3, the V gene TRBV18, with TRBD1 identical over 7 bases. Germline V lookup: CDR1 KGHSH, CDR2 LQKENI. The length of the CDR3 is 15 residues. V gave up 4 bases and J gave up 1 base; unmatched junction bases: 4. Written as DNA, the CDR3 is TGTGCCAGCTCACTTGGGACAGATTCTGGAAACACCATATATTTT. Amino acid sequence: CASSLGTDSGNTIYF.

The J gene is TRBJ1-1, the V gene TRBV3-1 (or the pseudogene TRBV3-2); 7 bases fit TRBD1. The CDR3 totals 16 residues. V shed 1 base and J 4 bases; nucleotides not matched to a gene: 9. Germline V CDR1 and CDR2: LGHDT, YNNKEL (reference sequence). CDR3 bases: TGTGCCAGCAGCCAAGGGGGTTGGCAGGGGGGCACTGAAGCTTTCTTT. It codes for CASSQGGWQGGTEAFF.

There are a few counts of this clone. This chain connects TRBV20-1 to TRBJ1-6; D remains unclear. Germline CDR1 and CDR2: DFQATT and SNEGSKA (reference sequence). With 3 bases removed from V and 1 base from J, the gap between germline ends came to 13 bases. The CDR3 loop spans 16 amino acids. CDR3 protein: CSASSVSTSYNSPLHF. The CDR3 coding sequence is TGCAGTGCTAGTTCTGTCTCTACTTCCTATAATTCACCCCTCCACTTT.

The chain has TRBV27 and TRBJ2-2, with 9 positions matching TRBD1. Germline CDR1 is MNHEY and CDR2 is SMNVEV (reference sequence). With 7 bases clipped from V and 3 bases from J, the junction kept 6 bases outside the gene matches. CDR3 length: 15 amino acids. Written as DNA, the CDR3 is TGTGCCAGCACCCGGACAGGGGACTACACCGGGGAGCTGTTTTTT. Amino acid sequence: CASTRTGDYTGELFF.

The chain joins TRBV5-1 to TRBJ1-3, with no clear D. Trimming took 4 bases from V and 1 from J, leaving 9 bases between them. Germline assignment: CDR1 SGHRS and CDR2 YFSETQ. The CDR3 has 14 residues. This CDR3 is CASSVEKSGNTIYF. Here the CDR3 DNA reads TGCGCCAGCAGCGTAGAAAAGTCTGGAAACACCATATATTTT.

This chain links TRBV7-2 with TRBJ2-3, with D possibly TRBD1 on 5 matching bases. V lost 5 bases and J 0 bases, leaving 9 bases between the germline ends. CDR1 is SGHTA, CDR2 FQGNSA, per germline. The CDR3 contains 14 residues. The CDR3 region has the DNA TGTGCCAGCAGCCCCGACAGAAGCACAGATACGCAGTATTTT. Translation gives CASSPDRSTDTQYF.

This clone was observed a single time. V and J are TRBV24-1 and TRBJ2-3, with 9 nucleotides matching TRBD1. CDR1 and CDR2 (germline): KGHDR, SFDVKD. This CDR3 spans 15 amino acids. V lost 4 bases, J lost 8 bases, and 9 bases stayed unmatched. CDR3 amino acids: CATSDTGQGEGTQYF. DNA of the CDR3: TGTGCCACCAGTGACACGGGACAGGGTGAAGGTACGCAGTATTTT.

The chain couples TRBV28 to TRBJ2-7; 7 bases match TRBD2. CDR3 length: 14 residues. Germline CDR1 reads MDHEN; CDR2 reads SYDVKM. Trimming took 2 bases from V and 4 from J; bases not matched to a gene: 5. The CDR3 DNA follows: TGTGCCAGCAGTTTACCCCTCGGGAGGTACGAGCAGTACTTC. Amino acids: CASSLPLGRYEQYF.

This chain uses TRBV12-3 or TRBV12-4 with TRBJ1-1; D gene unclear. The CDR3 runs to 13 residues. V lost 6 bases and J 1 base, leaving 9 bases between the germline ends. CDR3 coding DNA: TGTGCCAGCAGGACCGCAGGGAACACTGAAGCTTTCTTT. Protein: CASRTAGNTEAFF.